The 25 T cell receptor beta chains in this list originate from one sample, sequenced in a study of cytomegalovirus exposure and HLA in healthy donors (dated by TCRdb to 2015 to 2018). Library creation used the immunoSEQ multiplex PCR assay. For the multiplex PCR, a mixture combining 60 forward primers for TCR Vbeta segments and 13 reverse primers for TCR Jbeta segments was used. The immuneACCESS repertoire file appears here via TCRdb, limited to in-frame rearrangements. These files lack a portion of the clones; in checked studies, under half of the deficit traces to unresolved V genes, and the cause of the others is not known. The sample table includes approximately 120,000 clones. In total, the top ten clones hold about 2.5% of the sample. Sequenced: PBMCs. These receptors came from a man aged 30-40 years in good health and CMV-seronegative.

A note on this clone: The junction does not match germline at one end; this may be a read error. V gene TRBV2 combines with J gene TRBJ1-1; no firm D call. The CDR3 runs to 12 residues. CDR1 is SNHLY and CDR2 is FYNNEI in the germline V gene. CDR3: CASREVKTEAFF. The CDR3 DNA is TGTGCCAGCAGAGAGGTGAAGACTGAAGCTTTCTTT.

The chain combines TRBV7-9 with TRBJ1-6; 9 bases match TRBD1. The CDR3 extends over 15 amino acids. Germline CDR1 is SEHNR and CDR2 is FQNEAQ (reference sequence). The junction had 5 bases not matched to a gene; V was cut back by 5 bases and J by 6 bases. The CDR3 reads CASSHRDRVNSPLHF. CDR3 DNA sequence: TGTGCCAGCAGCCACCGGGACAGGGTTAATTCACCCCTCCACTTT.

The rearrangement joins TRBV4-1 to TRBJ1-2, with D hard to call. Trimming cost V 1 base and J 6 bases, with 9 bases left between them. CDR3 size: 13 residues. The germline V gene encodes CDR1 MGHRA and CDR2 YSYEKL. The CDR3: CASSQVQPNGYTF. CDR3 DNA sequence: TGCGCCAGCAGCCAAGTACAGCCGAATGGCTACACCTTC.

This chain connects TRBV14 to TRBJ2-2; D is unresolved. V shed 4 bases and J shed 0 bases, with 18 bases lying between them. CDR3 length: 18 residues. CDR1 and CDR2 (germline): SGHDN, FVKESK. As DNA, the CDR3 is TGTGCCAGCAGCCGCACGAGAAGAAGAATAGCGAACACCGGGGAGCTGTTTTTT. It encodes CASSRTRRRIANTGELFF.

The V call is TRBV6-5, the J call TRBJ2-5; TRBD1 might be the D (6 bases). The tail of the sequence fits TRBJ2-7 better, so the J call may be wrong. This CDR3 has 15 amino acids. Germline values: CDR1 MNHEY, CDR2 SVGAGI. Written as DNA, the CDR3 is TGTGCCAGCAGTTGGGGGACACGAAGGGCCTACGAGCAGTACTTC. Its translation is CASSWGTRRAYEQYF.

J is TRBJ2-3 and V is TRBV7-9, with D tentatively TRBD2 (5 bases). This CDR3 contains 14 residues. Germline CDR1 SEHNR, CDR2 FQNEAQ (reference sequence). Trimming removed 7 bases from V and 5 bases from J, with 16 bases in between. The CDR3 sequence is CASIINNGIDTQYF. The CDR3 DNA reads TGTGCCAGCATTATAAATAACGGGATAGATACGCAGTATTTT.

About this clone: Within the sample, other DNA sequences also encode this same CDR3. The rearrangement joins TRBV28 to TRBJ1-1; D remains unclear. Germline CDR1 and CDR2: MDHEN and SYDVKM. CDR3 length: 12 amino acids. Trimming pared 4 bases from V and 0 bases from J, leaving 3 bases between. Here the CDR3 DNA reads TGTGCCAGCAGTTCGGTGAACACTGAAGCTTTCTTT. The encoded protein is CASSSVNTEAFF. Drawing the rest from reference TRBV28 and TRBJ1-1, the complete variable domain is DVKVTQSSRYLVKRTGEKVFLECVQDMDHENMFWYRQDPGLGLRLIYFSYDVKMKEKGDIPEGYSVSREKKERFSLILESASTNQTSMYLCASSSVNTEAFFGQGTRLTVV.

V usage is TRBV18 and J usage is TRBJ1-1; 7 nucleotides line up with TRBD1. CDR1 is KGHSH and CDR2 is LQKENI in the germline V gene. Trimming took 1 base from V and 7 from J; bases not matched to a gene: 6. The CDR3 runs to 14 residues. CDR3 sequence (DNA): TGTGCCAGCTCACCACTTCCAGGGGGTATTGAAGCTTTCTTT. This sequence encodes CASSPLPGGIEAFF. Drawing the rest from reference TRBV18 and TRBJ1-1, the complete variable domain is NAGVMQNPRHLVRRRGQEARLRCSPMKGHSHVYWYRQLPEEGLKFMVYLQKENIIDESGMPKERFSAEFPKEGPSILRIQQVVRGDSAAYFCASSPLPGGIEAFFGQGTRLTVV.

The chain couples TRBV19 to TRBJ1-1; no definite D call. Germline-derived CDR1 and CDR2 are LNHDA and SQIVND (reference sequence). The CDR3 sequence is 13 residues long. V gave up 5 bases and J gave up 10 bases, with 17 bases separating them. CDR3 sequence: CASSPGSSLGAFF. The CDR3 region has the DNA TGTGCCAGTAGTCCAGGATCATCCTTGGGAGCTTTCTTT.

The chain is built from TRBV30 and TRBJ2-5; TRBD2 might be the D (6 bases). V dropped 2 bases and J dropped 7 bases, with 14 bases sitting between them. The germline V gene encodes CDR1 GTSNPN and CDR2 SVGIG (reference sequence). The CDR3 is made up of 13 amino acids. This chain's CDR3 is CAWSFTSWGTQYF. The CDR3 DNA sequence: TGTGCCTGGAGTTTCACTAGCTGGGGGACCCAGTACTTC.

The J gene is TRBJ2-1, the V gene TRBV10-3; tentative D call: TRBD1 (5 bases). The CDR3 has 13 residues. V lost 7 bases and J 2 bases, leaving 9 bases between the germline ends. CDR1 ENHRY and CDR2 SYGVKD come from the germline V gene. The CDR3 protein is CAITQGTYNEQFF. The CDR3 DNA follows: TGTGCCATCACCCAGGGTACCTACAATGAGCAGTTCTTC.

The chain is built from TRBV9 and TRBJ2-1; D gene unclear. Looked up from germline, CDR1 is SGDLS and CDR2 is YYNGEE. CDR3 length: 15 residues. V shed 2 bases and J shed 1 base, with 10 bases lying between them. The CDR3 here is CASSVAHTSYNEQFF. CDR3 DNA sequence: TGTGCCAGCAGCGTTGCCCATACTTCCTACAATGAGCAGTTCTTC. Filled out from reference TRBV9 and TRBJ2-1, the complete variable domain reads DSGVTQTPKHLITATGQRVTLRCSPRSGDLSVYWYQQSLDQGLQFLIQYYNGEERAKGNILERFSAQQFPDLHSELNLSSLELGDSALYFCASSVAHTSYNEQFFGPGTRLTVL.

The V gene is TRBV4-1, the J gene TRBJ1-1; 7 positions match TRBD1. The CDR3 has 15 residues. CDR1 is MGHRA, CDR2 YSYEKL, per germline. Unmatched junction bases numbered 3, after V lost 1 base and J lost 1 base. The DNA of the CDR3 is TGCGCCAGCAGCCAAGCCCGGACAGGGAACACTGAAGCTTTCTTT. This codes for CASSQARTGNTEAFF.

The chain employs TRBV5-1 and TRBJ2-2, with D perhaps matching TRBD2 (5 bases). The V gene lost 4 bases and the J gene lost 2 bases, with 18 bases spanning the gap. Germline-derived CDR1 and CDR2 are SGHRS and YFSETQ. This CDR3 region has 17 residues. In DNA, the CDR3 is TGCGCCAGCAGCCAAGGGTCGCTAGCAGTTAACACCGGGGAGCTGTTTTTT. This codes for CASSQGSLAVNTGELFF. Drawing the rest from reference TRBV5-1 and TRBJ2-2, the complete variable domain is KAGVTQTPRYLIKTRGQQVTLSCSPISGHRSVSWYQQTPGQGLQFLFEYFSETQRNKGNFPGRFSGRQFSNSRSEMNVSTLELGDSALYLCASSQGSLAVNTGELFFGEGSRLTVL.

DNA of the CDR3: TGTGCCAGCAGCCCCACCCCGGGGTTAGAGCAGTTCTTC. Its translation is CASSPTPGLEQFF. The V and J genes are TRBV7-8 and TRBJ2-1; D possibly corresponds to TRBD2 (5 bases). CDR1 is SGHVS and CDR2 is FQNEAQ in the germline V gene. Trimming removed 5 bases from V and 10 bases from J, with 15 bases in between. The CDR3 covers 13 residues.

The rearrangement links TRBV7-2 to TRBJ2-1, with D possibly matching TRBD1 (5 bases). The CDR3 runs 15 residues. The germline gives CDR1 SGHTA, CDR2 FQGNSA. Trimming pared 6 bases from V and 0 bases from J, leaving 12 bases between. Here the CDR3 DNA reads TGTGCCAGCAGGTTCGACAGAGGCTCCTACAATGAGCAGTTCTTC. It translates to CASRFDRGSYNEQFF.

The chain has TRBV11-2 and TRBJ1-1; 7 positions match TRBD1. This CDR3 has 15 amino acids. Germline assignment: CDR1 SGHAT and CDR2 FQNNGV. The V segment lost 5 bases and the J segment 1 base; nucleotides outside the gene matches: 7. Here the CDR3 reads CASSLTNRGNTEAFF. CDR3 bases: TGTGCCAGCAGCCTCACTAACAGGGGGAACACTGAAGCTTTCTTT.

The chain uses TRBV6-5 and TRBJ2-7; 11 nucleotides align to TRBD2. Germline V gene sequence: CDR1 MNHEY, CDR2 SVGAGI. With 3 bases clipped from V and 2 bases from J, the junction kept 3 bases outside the gene matches. The CDR3 contains 15 residues. For the CDR3, the DNA is TGTGCCAGCAGTTATAGCGGGAGGGCCCCCTACGAGCAGTACTTC. Its translation is CASSYSGRAPYEQYF.

V gene TRBV18 combines with J gene TRBJ1-2, with 8 bases lining up with TRBD1. The V segment lost 3 bases and the J segment 4 bases; nucleotides outside the gene matches: 7. The CDR3 extends over 15 amino acids. The V gene's germline CDR1 is KGHSH and CDR2 LQKENI. The chain's CDR3 is CASSPPGQEIYGYTF. DNA of the CDR3: TGTGCCAGCTCACCTCCGGGACAGGAAATCTATGGCTACACCTTC.

The rearrangement joins TRBV28 to TRBJ2-3; TRBD2 matches at 9 bases. Germline CDR1 reads MDHEN; CDR2 reads SYDVKM. With V trimmed by 7 bases and J by 1 base, 3 bases remained unmatched. This CDR3 comprises 14 residues. The CDR3 spells CASTREGRTDTQYF. CDR3 coding DNA: TGTGCCAGCACGCGGGAGGGCCGCACAGATACGCAGTATTTT.

The chain uses TRBV6-1 and TRBJ2-5; 8 nucleotides agree with TRBD2. The J call may be wrong; the DNA end is better matched by TRBJ2-7. Per germline, CDR1 MNHNS and CDR2 SASEGT. The CDR3 loop spans 15 amino acids. The CDR3 region has the DNA TGTGCCAGCAGTGAACTAGCGGGTGGGGTCTACGAGCAGTACTTC. This codes for CASSELAGGVYEQYF.

The chain combines TRBV28 with TRBJ1-1; no reliable D call. Germline lookup yields CDR1 MDHEN and CDR2 SYDVKM. The CDR3 loop spans 13 amino acids. The ends were cut back, 1 base at V and 8 bases at J, with 11 bases in the middle. DNA of the CDR3: TGTGCCAGCAGTTTATTGGGCATCCCCGAAGCTTTCTTT. Residues: CASSLLGIPEAFF.

The rearrangement joins TRBV23-1 to TRBJ1-2; D is perhaps TRBD1 (5 bases). TRBV23-1 is identified as an open reading frame with a role that is uncertain. This CDR3 comprises 16 residues. V gave up 0 bases and J gave up 4 bases, with 15 bases separating them. DNA of the CDR3: TGCGCCAGCAGTCAATCGAAAAAGGCGGGGCTCTATGGCTACACCTTC. Protein: CASSQSKKAGLYGYTF.

This chain connects TRBV18 to TRBJ2-6, with D tentatively TRBD2 (6 bases). Between the trimmed V and J ends, which lost 3 bases and 4 bases, there was a span of 19 bases. Germline V lookup: CDR1 KGHSH, CDR2 LQKENI. This CDR3 is 18 amino acids long. The CDR3 here is CASSPEGGPILGANVLTF. CDR3 nucleotides: TGTGCCAGCTCACCCGAGGGAGGCCCCATACTCGGGGCCAACGTCCTGACTTTC.

The chain has TRBV9 and TRBJ2-7, with 7 bases matching TRBD1. CDR3 length: 14 residues. V lost 4 bases to trimming and J lost 4 bases; unmatched junction nucleotides: 8. Germline V gene data show CDR1 as SGDLS and CDR2 as YYNGEE. In DNA, the CDR3 is TGTGCCAGCAGCCCGGGACAGACTCTTTACGAGCAGTACTTC. Its translation is CASSPGQTLYEQYF.